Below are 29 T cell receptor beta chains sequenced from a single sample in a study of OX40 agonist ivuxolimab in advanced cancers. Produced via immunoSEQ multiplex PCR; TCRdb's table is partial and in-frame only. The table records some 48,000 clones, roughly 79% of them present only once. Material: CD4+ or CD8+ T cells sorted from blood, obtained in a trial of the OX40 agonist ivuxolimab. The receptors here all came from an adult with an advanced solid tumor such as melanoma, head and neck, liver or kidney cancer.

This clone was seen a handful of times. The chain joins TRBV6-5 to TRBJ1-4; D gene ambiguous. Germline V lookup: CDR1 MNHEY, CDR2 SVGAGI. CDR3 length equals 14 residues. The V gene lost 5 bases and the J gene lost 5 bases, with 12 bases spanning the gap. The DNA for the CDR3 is TGTGCCAGCAGTCCCCTCTTCGGGAATGAAAAACTGTTTTTT. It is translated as CASSPLFGNEKLFF.

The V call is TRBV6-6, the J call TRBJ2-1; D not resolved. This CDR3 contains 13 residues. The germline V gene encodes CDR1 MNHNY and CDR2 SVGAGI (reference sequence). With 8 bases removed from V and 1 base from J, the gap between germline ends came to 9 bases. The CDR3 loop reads CASSPPSYNEQFF. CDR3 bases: TGTGCCAGCTCCCCCCCGTCCTACAATGAGCAGTTCTTC.

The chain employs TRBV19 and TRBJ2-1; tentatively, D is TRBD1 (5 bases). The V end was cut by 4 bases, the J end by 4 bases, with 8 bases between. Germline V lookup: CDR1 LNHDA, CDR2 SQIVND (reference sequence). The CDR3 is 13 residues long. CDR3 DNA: TGTGCCAGTAGTAAACAGGATTACAATGAGCAGTTCTTC. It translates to CASSKQDYNEQFF.

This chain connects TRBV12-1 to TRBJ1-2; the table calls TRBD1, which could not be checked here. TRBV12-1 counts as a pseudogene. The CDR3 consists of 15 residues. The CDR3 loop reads CASSFNSRGRCGYTF. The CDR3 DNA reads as TGTGCCAGCAGCTTTAATTCCAGGGGTAGATGCGGCTACACCTTC.

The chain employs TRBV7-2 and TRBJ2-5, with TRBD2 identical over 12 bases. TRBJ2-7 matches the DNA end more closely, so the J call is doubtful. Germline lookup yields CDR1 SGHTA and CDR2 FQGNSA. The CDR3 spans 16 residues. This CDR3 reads CASSPRLAGVSYEQYF. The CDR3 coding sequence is TGTGCCAGCAGCCCGAGACTAGCGGGAGTGAGCTACGAGCAGTACTTC.

CDR3 sequence: CASSIPGGYQPQHF. CDR3 sequence (DNA): TGTGCCAGTAGTATCCCAGGGGGATATCAGCCCCAGCATTTT. The chain is built from TRBV19 and TRBJ1-5, with 7 bases aligning to TRBD1. There are 14 residues in the CDR3. V dropped 3 bases and J dropped 5; count of bases not matched to a gene: 4. Germline V gene sequence: CDR1 LNHDA, CDR2 SQIVND (reference sequence).

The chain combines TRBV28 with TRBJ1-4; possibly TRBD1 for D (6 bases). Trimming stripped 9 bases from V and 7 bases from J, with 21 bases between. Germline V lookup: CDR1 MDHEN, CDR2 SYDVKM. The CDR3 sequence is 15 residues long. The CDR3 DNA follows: TGTGCCAGTCAACTTCTGGGGGGCGGTCGTGAAAAACTGTTTTTT. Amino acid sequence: CASQLLGGGREKLFF.

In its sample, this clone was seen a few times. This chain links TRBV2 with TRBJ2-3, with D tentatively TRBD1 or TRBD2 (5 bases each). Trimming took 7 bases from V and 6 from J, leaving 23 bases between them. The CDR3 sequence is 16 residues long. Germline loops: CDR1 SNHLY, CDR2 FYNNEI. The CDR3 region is CASTRGFFRGRDTQYF. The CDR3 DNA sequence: TGTGCCAGCACTAGAGGGTTTTTTAGGGGTAGGGATACGCAGTATTTT.

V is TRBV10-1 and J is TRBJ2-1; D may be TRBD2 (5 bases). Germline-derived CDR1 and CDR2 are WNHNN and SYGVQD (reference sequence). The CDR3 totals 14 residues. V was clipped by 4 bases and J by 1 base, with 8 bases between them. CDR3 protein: CASSGPGSYNEQFF. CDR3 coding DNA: TGCGCCAGCAGTGGGCCGGGGTCCTACAATGAGCAGTTCTTC.

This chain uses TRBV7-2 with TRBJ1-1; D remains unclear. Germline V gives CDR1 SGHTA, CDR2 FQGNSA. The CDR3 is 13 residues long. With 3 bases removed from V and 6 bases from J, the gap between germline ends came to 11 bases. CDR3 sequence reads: CASSFRGGAEAFF. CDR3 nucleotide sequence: TGTGCCAGCAGCTTTCGGGGAGGCGCTGAAGCTTTCTTT.

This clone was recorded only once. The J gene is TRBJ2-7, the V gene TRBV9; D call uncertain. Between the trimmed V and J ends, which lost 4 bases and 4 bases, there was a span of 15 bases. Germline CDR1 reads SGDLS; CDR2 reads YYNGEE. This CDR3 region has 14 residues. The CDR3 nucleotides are TGTGCCAGCAGCCCCCGAGGTAGCTCGTACGAGCAGTACTTC. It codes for CASSPRGSSYEQYF.

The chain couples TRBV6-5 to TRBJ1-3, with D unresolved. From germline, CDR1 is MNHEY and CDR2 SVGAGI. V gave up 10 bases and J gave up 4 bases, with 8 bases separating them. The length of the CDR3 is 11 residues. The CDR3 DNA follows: TGTGCCACCCGTCAAGGAAACACCATATATTTT. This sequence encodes CATRQGNTIYF.

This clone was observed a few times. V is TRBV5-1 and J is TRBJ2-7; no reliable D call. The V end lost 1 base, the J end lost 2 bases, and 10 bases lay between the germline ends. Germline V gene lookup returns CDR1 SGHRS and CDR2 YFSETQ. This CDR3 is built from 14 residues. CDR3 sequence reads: CASSLLGGTYEQYF. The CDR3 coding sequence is TGCGCCAGCAGCTTGTTGGGCGGTACCTACGAGCAGTACTTC.

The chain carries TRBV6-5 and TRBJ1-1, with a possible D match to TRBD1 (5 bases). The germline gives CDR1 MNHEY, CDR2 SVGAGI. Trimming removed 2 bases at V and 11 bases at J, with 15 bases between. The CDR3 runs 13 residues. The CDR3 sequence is CASSYVGEVEAFF. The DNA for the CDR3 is TGTGCCAGCAGTTACGTAGGGGAAGTCGAGGCTTTCTTT.

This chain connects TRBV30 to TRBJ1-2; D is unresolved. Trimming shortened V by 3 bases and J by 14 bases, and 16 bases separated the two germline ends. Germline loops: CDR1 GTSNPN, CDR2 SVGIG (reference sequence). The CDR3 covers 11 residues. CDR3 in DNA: TGTGCCTGGAGCAACGGCCTAGGGAGGACCTTC. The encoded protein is CAWSNGLGRTF.

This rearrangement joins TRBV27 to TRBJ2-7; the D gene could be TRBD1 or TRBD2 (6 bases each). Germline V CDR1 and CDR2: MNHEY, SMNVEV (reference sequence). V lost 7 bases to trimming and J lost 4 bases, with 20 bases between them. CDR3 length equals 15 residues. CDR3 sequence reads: CASTPRRGGPYEQYF. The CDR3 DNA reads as TGTGCCAGCACCCCGCGGAGAGGGGGGCCGTACGAGCAGTACTTC.

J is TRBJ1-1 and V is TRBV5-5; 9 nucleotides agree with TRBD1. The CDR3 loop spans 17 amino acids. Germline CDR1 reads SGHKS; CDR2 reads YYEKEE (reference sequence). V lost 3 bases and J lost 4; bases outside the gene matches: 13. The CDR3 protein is CASSYVPGQGASTEAFF. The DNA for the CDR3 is TGTGCCAGCAGCTACGTCCCGGGACAGGGAGCCTCCACTGAAGCTTTCTTT.

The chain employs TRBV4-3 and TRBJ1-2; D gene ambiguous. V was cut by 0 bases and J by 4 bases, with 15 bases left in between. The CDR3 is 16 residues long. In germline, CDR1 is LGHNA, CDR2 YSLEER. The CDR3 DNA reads TGCGCCAGCAGCCAAGAAAAGGAGGTTTTGATCTATGGCTACACCTTC. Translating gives CASSQEKEVLIYGYTF.

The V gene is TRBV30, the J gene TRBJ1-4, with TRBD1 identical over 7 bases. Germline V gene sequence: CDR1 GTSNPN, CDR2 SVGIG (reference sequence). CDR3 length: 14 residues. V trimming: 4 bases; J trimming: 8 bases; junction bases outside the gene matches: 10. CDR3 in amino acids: CAWNRDSQGEKLFF. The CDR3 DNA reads TGTGCCTGGAACCGGGACAGCCAGGGGGAAAAACTGTTTTTT.

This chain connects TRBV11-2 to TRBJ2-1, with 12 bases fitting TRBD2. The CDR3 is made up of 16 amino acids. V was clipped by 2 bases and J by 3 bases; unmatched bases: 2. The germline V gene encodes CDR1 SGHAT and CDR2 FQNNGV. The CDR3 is CASSLLAGGHYNEQFF. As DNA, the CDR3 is TGTGCCAGCAGCTTACTAGCGGGAGGGCACTACAATGAGCAGTTCTTC.

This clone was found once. The CDR3 nucleotides read TGTGCCAGCAGTGAGGGACTAGCGGGAGGGATTAAGACCCAGTACTTC. Translating gives CASSEGLAGGIKTQYF. This chain connects TRBV2 to TRBJ2-5, with TRBD2 identical over 16 bases. The CDR3 totals 16 residues. Losses at the gene ends were 3 bases for V and 6 bases for J; bases not matched to a gene: 4. Germline-derived CDR1 and CDR2 are SNHLY and FYNNEI.

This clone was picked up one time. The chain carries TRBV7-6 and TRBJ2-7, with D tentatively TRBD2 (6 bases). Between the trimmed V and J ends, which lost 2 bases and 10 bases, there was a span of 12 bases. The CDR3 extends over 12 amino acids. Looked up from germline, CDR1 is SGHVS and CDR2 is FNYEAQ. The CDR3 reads CASSLWQGGQYF. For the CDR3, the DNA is TGTGCCAGCAGCTTATGGCAGGGAGGTCAGTACTTC.

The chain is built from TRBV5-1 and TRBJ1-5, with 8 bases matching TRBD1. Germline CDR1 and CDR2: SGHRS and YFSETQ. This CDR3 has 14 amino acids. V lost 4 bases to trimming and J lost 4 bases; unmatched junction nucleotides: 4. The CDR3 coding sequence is TGCGCCAGCAGCCTCGGGGACAGGAATCAGCCCCAGCATTTT. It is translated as CASSLGDRNQPQHF. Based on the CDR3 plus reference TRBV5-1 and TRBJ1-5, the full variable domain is KAGVTQTPRYLIKTRGQQVTLSCSPISGHRSVSWYQQTPGQGLQFLFEYFSETQRNKGNFPGRFSGRQFSNSRSEMNVSTLELGDSALYLCASSLGDRNQPQHFGDGTRLSIL.

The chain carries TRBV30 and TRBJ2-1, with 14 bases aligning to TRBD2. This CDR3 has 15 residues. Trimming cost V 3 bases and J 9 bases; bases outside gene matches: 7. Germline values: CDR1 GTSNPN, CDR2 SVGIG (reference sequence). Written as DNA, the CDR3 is TGTGCCTGGAGGATGGGACTAGCGGGAGTCAGTGAGCAGTTCTTC. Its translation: CAWRMGLAGVSEQFF.

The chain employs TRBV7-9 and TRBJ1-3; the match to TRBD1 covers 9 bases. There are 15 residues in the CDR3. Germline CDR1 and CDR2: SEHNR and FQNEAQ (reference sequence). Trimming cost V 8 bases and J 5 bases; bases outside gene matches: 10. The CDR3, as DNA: TGTGCCAGCGTCTGGGACAGGGAGCGACGAAACACCATATATTTT. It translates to CASVWDRERRNTIYF. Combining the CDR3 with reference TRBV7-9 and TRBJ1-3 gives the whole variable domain DTGVSQNPRHKITKRGQNVTFRCDPISEHNRLYWYRQTLGQGPEFLTYFQNEAQLEKSRLLSDRFSAERPKGSFSTLEIQRTEQGDSAMYLCASVWDRERRNTIYFGEGSWLTVV.

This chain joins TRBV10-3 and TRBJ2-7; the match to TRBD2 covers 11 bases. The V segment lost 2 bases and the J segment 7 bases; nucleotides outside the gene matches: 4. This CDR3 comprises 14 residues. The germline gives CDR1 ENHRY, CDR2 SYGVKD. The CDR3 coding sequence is TGTGCCATCAGTGAGGGACTAGCGGGTGCAGAGCAGTACTTC. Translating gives CAISEGLAGAEQYF.

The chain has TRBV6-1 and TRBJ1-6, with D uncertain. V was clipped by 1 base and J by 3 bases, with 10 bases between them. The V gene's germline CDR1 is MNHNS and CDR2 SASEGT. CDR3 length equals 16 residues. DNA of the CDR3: TGTGCCAGCAGTGAAGACGGGTTATTCTATAATTCACCCCTCCACTTT. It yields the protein CASSEDGLFYNSPLHF.

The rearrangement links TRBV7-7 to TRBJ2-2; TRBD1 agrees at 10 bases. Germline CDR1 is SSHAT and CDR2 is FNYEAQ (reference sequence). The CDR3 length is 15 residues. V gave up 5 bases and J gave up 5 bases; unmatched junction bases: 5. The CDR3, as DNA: TGTGCCAGCAGCCCCCGGACAGGGGGTACCGGGGAGCTGTTTTTT. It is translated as CASSPRTGGTGELFF.

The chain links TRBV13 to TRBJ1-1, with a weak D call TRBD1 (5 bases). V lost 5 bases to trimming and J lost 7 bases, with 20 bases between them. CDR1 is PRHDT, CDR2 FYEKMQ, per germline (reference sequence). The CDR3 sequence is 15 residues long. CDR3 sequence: CASSQRPPGFGEAFF. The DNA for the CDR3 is TGTGCCAGCAGCCAAAGGCCTCCAGGGTTCGGTGAAGCTTTCTTT.